One and the same sample provided the 13 T cell receptor beta chains below, sequenced in a study of T cells after yellow fever vaccination. TCRdb passed the 5' RACE reads through MiXCR, listing each CDR3 protein once. The sample has more than 250,000 distinct CDR3 sequences; 6.5% to 8.5% are singletons. The sample here was PBMCs, taken roughly 45 days after the first yellow fever vaccination. Receptors were obtained from a man between 18 and 35 years old who received the YFV17D yellow fever vaccine.

The V and J genes are TRBV10-3 and TRBJ2-7; TRBD1 matches 8 bases. V shed 7 bases, J shed 5 bases, and the junction held 10 bases outside the gene matches. CDR1 is ENHRY, CDR2 SYGVKD, per germline. This CDR3 contains 14 residues. The DNA for the CDR3 is TGTGCCATCACCCCCGGACAGGGCCTGGACGAGCAGTACTTC. Translated, it gives CAITPGQGLDEQYF.

This clonotype showed up just a few times. The chain uses TRBV10-3 and TRBJ1-1, with no clear D. CDR3 length equals 14 residues. Germline V gives CDR1 ENHRY, CDR2 SYGVKD. Trimming took 10 bases from V and 6 from J, leaving 21 bases between them. The CDR3 protein is CASLLDAGTAEAFF. As DNA, the CDR3 is TGTGCCAGTCTACTAGATGCTGGAACGGCTGAAGCTTTCTTT.

The J gene is TRBJ1-1, the V gene TRBV28; D gene ambiguous. Trimming removed 7 bases from V and 5 bases from J, with 8 bases in between. The CDR3 length is 11 residues. In germline, CDR1 is MDHEN, CDR2 SYDVKM. The CDR3 coding sequence is TGTGCCAGCACTTATAGGACTGAAGCTTTCTTT. The encoded protein is CASTYRTEAFF.

The chain combines TRBV5-6 with TRBJ1-2; 9 bases line up with TRBD1. The length of the CDR3 is 16 residues. Germline CDR1 and CDR2: SGHDT and YYEEEE. With V trimmed by 4 bases and J by 5 bases, 12 bases remained unmatched. The CDR3 is CASSPPPGQGTYGYTF. CDR3 nucleotide sequence: TGTGCCAGCAGCCCCCCCCCCGGACAGGGGACTTATGGCTACACCTTC.

The gene calls are TRBV3-1 and TRBJ1-4; D remains unclear. Per germline, CDR1 LGHDT and CDR2 YNNKEL (reference sequence). This CDR3 has 13 residues. V was cut by 1 base and J by 8 bases, with 8 bases left in between. DNA for the CDR3: TGTGCCAGCAGCCAAGTAGTGGAAGAAAAACTGTTTTTT. This gives the protein CASSQVVEEKLFF.

This clonotype has just a few counts. The chain recombines TRBV5-1 with TRBJ2-2, with D perhaps matching TRBD1 (5 bases). The V gene lost 2 bases and the J gene lost 6 bases, with 14 bases spanning the gap. Germline values: CDR1 SGHRS, CDR2 YFSETQ. The CDR3 sequence is 15 residues long. The CDR3 region has the DNA TGCGCCAGCAGCTTTACAGGATTCGACTCCGGGGAGCTGTTTTTT. It encodes CASSFTGFDSGELFF.

This clonotype was counted at least ten times. This chain uses TRBV7-2 with TRBJ2-3; D perhaps matches TRBD2 (5 bases). Germline V lookup: CDR1 SGHTA, CDR2 FQGNSA. V shed 5 bases and J shed 4 bases, with 13 bases lying between them. The CDR3 consists of 14 residues. CDR3 DNA sequence: TGTGCCAGCAGCCGGATGGGAGAGGCAGATACGCAGTATTTT. Translation: CASSRMGEADTQYF. The complete variable domain, with remaining parts taken from reference TRBV7-2 and TRBJ2-3, reads GAGVSQSPSNKVTEKGKDVELRCDPISGHTALYWYRQSLGQGLEFLIYFQGNSAPDKSGLPSDRFSAERTGGSVSTLTIQRTQQEDSAVYLCASSRMGEADTQYFGPGTRLTVL.

The V gene is TRBV12-3 or TRBV12-4, the J gene TRBJ2-5; D gene ambiguous. The CDR3 has 14 residues. Trimming removed 2 bases at V and 5 bases at J, with 12 bases between. CDR3 region: CASSLRQLGETQYF. The CDR3 bases are TGTGCCAGCAGTTTACGGCAGCTTGGGGAGACCCAGTACTTC.

This clonotype has a handful of counts. CDR3 sequence reads: CASSTRRTNKPDTQYF. The CDR3 DNA reads TGTGCCAGCAGCACTCGACGAACTAACAAACCAGATACGCAGTATTTT. This chain links TRBV9 with TRBJ2-3; no clear D gene. The CDR3 is 16 amino acids. In germline, CDR1 is SGDLS, CDR2 YYNGEE. V lost 4 bases and J 4 bases, leaving 19 bases between the germline ends.

V gene TRBV29-1 combines with J gene TRBJ1-1; D is unresolved. Trimming stripped 6 bases from V and 2 bases from J, with 13 bases between. This CDR3 is 13 amino acids long. The germline V gene encodes CDR1 SQVTM and CDR2 ANQGSEA. This CDR3 reads CSVSWAGNTEAFF. DNA of the CDR3: TGCAGCGTGTCTTGGGCCGGTAACACTGAAGCTTTCTTT.

J is TRBJ2-3 and V is TRBV7-2, with D possibly matching TRBD2 (6 bases). The CDR3 totals 14 residues. The V end was cut by 3 bases, the J end by 3 bases, with 10 bases between. Looked up from germline, CDR1 is SGHTA and CDR2 is FQGNSA. The CDR3 loop reads CASSLDAGTDTQYF. The CDR3 nucleotides read TGTGCCAGCAGCTTGGATGCGGGAACAGATACGCAGTATTTT.

In its sample, this clonotype was seen many times. This chain links TRBV11-1 with TRBJ1-2; no clear D. Germline assignment: CDR1 SGHAT and CDR2 FQDESV (reference sequence). V shed 1 base and J shed 2 bases, with 5 bases lying between them. The CDR3 contains 13 residues. CDR3 region: CASSLGRNYGYTF. For the CDR3, the DNA is TGTGCCAGCAGCTTAGGGAGAAACTATGGCTACACCTTC. Full variable domain (outside the CDR3, taken from reference TRBV11-1 and TRBJ1-2): EAEVAQSPRYKITEKSQAVAFWCDPISGHATLYWYRQILGQGPELLVQFQDESVVDDSQLPKDRFSAERLKGVDSTLKIQPAELGDSAMYLCASSLGRNYGYTFGSGTRLTVV.

This clonotype has ten or more counts. This chain uses TRBV18 with TRBJ2-5, with 8 bases fitting TRBD1. The J segment lost 4 bases and the V segment lost 3 bases, leaving 1 base of the junction unmatched. Germline values: CDR1 KGHSH, CDR2 LQKENI. The CDR3 totals 13 residues. CDR3 amino acids: CASSPQGAETQYF. The DNA for the CDR3 is TGTGCCAGCTCACCGCAGGGGGCAGAGACCCAGTACTTC.